One sample yielded the 11 T cell receptor beta chains listed below, sequenced in a study of neurological immune-mediated disorders. TCRdb reprocessed the 5' RACE reads with MiXCR, giving one entry per CDR3 protein. The sample includes tens of thousands of distinct CDR3 sequences, less than 5.5% of them seen just once. Sequencing input: PBMCs. The source is a man aged 25 to 45 with multiple sclerosis.

This clonotype has at least ten counts. The CDR3 protein is CASSQGGAQETQYF. CDR3 coding DNA: TGCGCCAGCAGCCAAGGGGGGGCCCAAGAGACCCAGTACTTC. The V gene is TRBV4-1, the J gene TRBJ2-5; either TRBD1 or TRBD2 may fit D (6 bases each). The CDR3 loop spans 14 amino acids. Per the germline V gene, CDR1 is MGHRA and CDR2 is YSYEKL. Trimming stripped 1 base from V and 1 base from J, with 7 bases between.

The chain employs TRBV5-1 and TRBJ1-5; D ambiguous. Germline V gives CDR1 SGHRS, CDR2 YFSETQ. Trimming took off 0 bases at V and 5 bases at J, with 12 bases between the two ends. This CDR3 has 15 amino acids. The CDR3 reads CASSLEGYPDQPQHF. CDR3 nucleotides: TGCGCCAGCAGCTTGGAAGGGTACCCAGATCAGCCCCAGCATTTT.

The chain has TRBV5-1 and TRBJ2-3, with 8 bases aligning to TRBD1. J lost 1 base, V lost 0 bases, and 4 bases had no gene match. This CDR3 spans 16 amino acids. Germline V lookup: CDR1 SGHRS, CDR2 YFSETQ. Here the CDR3 reads CASSLDAGGGTDTQYF. Written as DNA, the CDR3 is TGCGCCAGCAGCTTGGACGCAGGGGGCGGCACAGATACGCAGTATTTT.

The sample holds many counts of this clonotype. The rearrangement joins TRBV12-3 or TRBV12-4 to TRBJ2-1; D ambiguous. CDR3 length: 13 amino acids. With 1 base removed from V and 7 bases from J, the gap between germline ends came to 8 bases. The CDR3 spells CASSLGPFNEQFF. For the CDR3, the DNA is TGTGCCAGCAGTTTAGGTCCCTTTAATGAGCAGTTCTTC.

This clonotype was picked up many times. This rearrangement joins TRBV15 to TRBJ1-4; D is unclear. From germline, CDR1 is LNHNV and CDR2 YYDKDF (reference sequence). This CDR3 has 12 amino acids. Trimming took off 2 bases at V and 8 bases at J, with 6 bases between the two ends. The CDR3 DNA reads TGTGCCACCAGCAGACCAGAGGAAAAACTGTTTTTT. Translated: CATSRPEEKLFF.

This clonotype was counted at least ten times. The junction departs from germline at one end; a sequencing error may be responsible. The genes are TRBV29-1 and TRBJ2-4, with TRBD1 matching over 7 bases. The CDR3 has 11 amino acids. CDR1 is SQVTM and CDR2 is ANQGSEA in the germline V gene. The CDR3 loop is CSVEDGTGEIF. The CDR3, as DNA: TGCAGCGTTGAAGATGGCACAGGGGAGATCTTC.

A note on this clonotype: Relative to the germline gene, one junction end is altered; a read error may explain this. This rearrangement joins TRBV7-9 to TRBJ1-5; D unresolved. There are 13 residues in the CDR3. The germline gives CDR1 SEHNR, CDR2 FQNEAQ (reference sequence). The CDR3 sequence is CASSRDSNQPQNF. For the CDR3, the DNA is TGTGCCAGCAGTAGAGATAGCAATCAGCCCCAGAATTTT.

J is TRBJ2-3 and V is TRBV12-3 or TRBV12-4, with 9 nucleotides matching TRBD2. The V and J ends lost 3 bases and 6 bases, in that order; junction bases with no gene match: 7. CDR3 size: 15 residues. CDR3 sequence: CASSFNPSGADTQYF. The CDR3 bases are TGTGCCAGCAGTTTTAATCCTAGCGGGGCGGATACGCAGTATTTT.

There are many counts of this clonotype. The chain employs TRBV5-1 and TRBJ2-1; possibly TRBD1 for D (6 bases). The CDR3 length is 14 residues. With 4 bases removed from V and 7 bases from J, the gap between germline ends came to 15 bases. CDR1 and CDR2 from the germline V gene are SGHRS and YFSETQ. The CDR3 DNA is TGCGCCAGCAGCGTGGACAGATCGGGTAATGAGCAGTTCTTC. Translation: CASSVDRSGNEQFF.

This clonotype was counted many times. CDR3 protein: CASSQDSPGQGAYGYTF. CDR3 in DNA: TGCGCCAGCAGCCAAGATTCTCCGGGACAGGGGGCCTATGGCTACACCTTC. This chain connects TRBV4-1 to TRBJ1-2, with TRBD1 identical over 12 bases. The V segment lost 0 bases and the J segment 4 bases; nucleotides outside the gene matches: 6. CDR3 size: 17 residues. CDR1 and CDR2 (germline): MGHRA, YSYEKL.

This clonotype appeared many times. V is TRBV29-1 and J is TRBJ1-2, with D perhaps matching TRBD1 (6 bases). Trimming left V 3 bases short and J 2 bases short, with 10 bases between. CDR1 SQVTM and CDR2 ANQGSEA come from the germline V gene. The CDR3 extends over 13 amino acids. The CDR3 bases are TGCAGCGTTGATAAAGGACAGAACTATGGCTACACCTTC. It codes for CSVDKGQNYGYTF.